The 26 T cell receptor beta chains listed next were all sequenced from one sample in a study of Graves' ophthalmopathy and Graves' hyperthyroidism. For repertoire sequencing, the TCR beta CDR3 regions were amplified from RNA transcripts. Following a first-round RT-PCR that used HTBI primers, a second-round multiplex PCR was carried out. A single record per CDR3 protein comes from TCRdb applying MiXCR to the multiplex PCR reads. The data contain about 740,000 distinct CDR3 sequences, roughly two fifths of them singletons. The sample consisted of peripheral blood. These receptors all stem from an adult man with Graves' ophthalmopathy.

The V gene is TRBV7-2, the J gene TRBJ2-7; D might be TRBD1 or TRBD2, each matching 6 bases. CDR3 length: 14 amino acids. Germline loops: CDR1 SGHTA, CDR2 FQGNSA. Trimming stripped 7 bases from V and 3 bases from J, with 16 bases between. CDR3 coding DNA: TGTGCCAGCATGGGGAGGACAGATAGCTACGAGCAGTACTTC. Translation: CASMGRTDSYEQYF.

This clonotype was seen a few times. This chain links TRBV20-1 with TRBJ2-7; TRBD1 aligns across 8 bases. The CDR3 runs 15 residues. With V trimmed by 1 base and J by 7 bases, 12 bases remained unmatched. The V gene's germline CDR1 is DFQATT and CDR2 SNEGSKA (reference sequence). The CDR3 DNA follows: TGCAGTGCTAGAGGTAGGACAGGGACTCCTTGGGAGCAGTACTTC. Its translation: CSARGRTGTPWEQYF.

The chain combines TRBV25-1 with TRBJ1-5, with D possibly being TRBD1 (5 bases). Looked up from germline, CDR1 is MGHDK and CDR2 is SYGVNS. The CDR3 spans 13 residues. Trimming removed 9 bases at V and 8 bases at J, with 17 bases between. The CDR3 DNA follows: TGTGCCAGTGGGGGGAGGGGCACGGAGCCCCAGCATTTT. This translates into CASGGRGTEPQHF.

This clonotype appeared many times. The chain joins TRBV9 to TRBJ2-2, with D unclear. The CDR3 runs 13 residues. CDR1 and CDR2 (germline): SGDLS, YYNGEE. Trimming cost V 1 base and J 7 bases, with 8 bases left between them. The DNA for the CDR3 is TGTGCCAGCAGCGTACAAGGGCACGGGGAGCTGTTTTTT. This sequence encodes CASSVQGHGELFF.

V and J are TRBV7-9 and TRBJ1-4; the match to TRBD1 covers 7 bases. Unmatched junction bases numbered 8, after V lost 5 bases and J lost 5 bases. In germline, CDR1 is SEHNR, CDR2 FQNEAQ (reference sequence). This CDR3 has 15 residues. CDR3 DNA: TGTGCCAGCAGCGCCTCCAGACAGGGAAATGAAAAACTGTTTTTT. Encoded protein: CASSASRQGNEKLFF.

About this clonotype itself: A junction end diverges from the germline sequence, so it may reflect a read error. This sequence joins TRBV25-1 and TRBJ2-5; D may be TRBD2 (6 bases). The CDR3 has 13 amino acids. Germline-derived CDR1 and CDR2 are MGHDK and SYGVNS. CDR3 nucleotides: TGCGCCAGCAGCCAAGCGGGTGAAGTGACCCAGTACTTC. Translation: CASSQAGEVTQYF.

Turning to this clonotype: The junction shows a germline mismatch at one end, possibly a read error. The chain is built from TRBV7-9 and TRBJ2-6; TRBD1 matches at 8 bases. Germline CDR1 and CDR2: SEHNR and FQNEAQ (reference sequence). The CDR3 runs to 13 residues. CDR3 protein: CASSLRTGSPEAF. CDR3 DNA: TGTGCCAGCAGCCTAAGGACAGGGAGCCCTGAAGCTTTC.

This sequence joins TRBV25-1 and TRBJ1-4; D gene ambiguous. Per germline, CDR1 MGHDK and CDR2 SYGVNS. The CDR3 has 12 amino acids. V was cut by 6 bases and J by 6 bases, with 8 bases left in between. Here the CDR3 reads CASRGIDEKLFF. The CDR3 DNA sequence: TGTGCCAGCAGAGGGATCGATGAAAAACTGTTTTTT.

With respect to this clonotype: One end of the junction is discordant with germline, which a read error may explain. The J gene is TRBJ2-2, the V gene TRBV10-3, with TRBD1 identical over 9 bases. CDR1 is ENHRY, CDR2 SYGVKD, per germline. CDR3 length equals 16 residues. This CDR3 reads CAIRGQGETNTGELVF. DNA for the CDR3: TGTGCCATCAGGGGACAGGGCGAAACTAACACCGGGGAGCTGGTTTTT.

The V and J genes are TRBV19 and TRBJ2-5; the D is unclear. Trimming cost V 3 bases and J 2 bases, with 7 bases left between them. The germline V gene encodes CDR1 LNHDA and CDR2 SQIVND (reference sequence). There are 13 residues in the CDR3. The CDR3 reads CASSMKKQETQYF. The DNA of the CDR3 is TGTGCCAGTAGTATGAAGAAACAAGAGACCCAGTACTTC.

The chain combines TRBV4-3 with TRBJ1-5; D call uncertain. Trimming took 2 bases from V and 0 from J, leaving 20 bases between them. The length of the CDR3 is 19 residues. The germline gives CDR1 LGHNA, CDR2 YSLEER. DNA for the CDR3: TGCGCCAGCAGCCAATTTAGAAATTCGGCTCTCGCTAGCAATCAGCCCCAGCATTTT. Translation gives CASSQFRNSALASNQPQHF.

With respect to this clonotype: The CDR3 does not end in the conserved phenylalanine or tryptophan, so this is likely a read error. The V and J genes are TRBV25-1 and TRBJ1-2; no definite D call. The germline V gene has CDR1 MGHDK and CDR2 SYGVNS. The CDR3 loop spans 14 amino acids. V shed 5 bases and J shed 3 bases, with 13 bases lying between them. The CDR3 sequence is CASSSSQYYYGYTL. CDR3 coding DNA: TGTGCCAGCAGTTCGTCTCAGTACTACTATGGCTACACCCTC.

The rearrangement uses TRBV10-3 and TRBJ1-2, with D possibly TRBD1 on 6 matching bases. The germline gives CDR1 ENHRY, CDR2 SYGVKD. V lost 10 bases, J lost 4 bases, and 19 bases lay in between. The CDR3 runs to 14 residues. CDR3 sequence reads: CASSNAGASYGYTF. The CDR3 nucleotides are TGTGCCAGCAGCAACGCAGGGGCAAGCTATGGCTACACCTTC.

This clonotype was seen a handful of times. J is TRBJ2-7 and V is TRBV20-1; the D is unclear. The V gene lost 4 bases and the J gene lost 3 bases, with 4 bases spanning the gap. The germline gives CDR1 DFQATT, CDR2 SNEGSKA (reference sequence). CDR3 size: 10 residues. This CDR3 reads CSANSYEQYF. The CDR3, as DNA: TGCAGTGCTAACAGCTACGAGCAGTACTTC.

This clonotype was observed a handful of times. The rearrangement links TRBV7-9 to TRBJ1-5, with a possible D match to TRBD1 (5 bases). The CDR3 length is 17 residues. Per the germline V gene, CDR1 is SEHNR and CDR2 is FQNEAQ (reference sequence). V gave up 4 bases and J gave up 5 bases, with 21 bases separating them. CDR3 coding DNA: TGTGCCAGCAGCTCACTGGCCGCGGGGGTCTTGGATCAGCCCCAGCATTTT. Translated, it gives CASSSLAAGVLDQPQHF.

Note on this clonotype: The final CDR3 position lacks the conserved phenylalanine or tryptophan, pointing to a likely read error. This sequence joins TRBV12-5 and TRBJ2-3; the D is unclear. The CDR3 totals 12 residues. Germline CDR1 is LGHNT and CDR2 is FRNRAP. V was pared by 6 bases and J by 3 bases, with 7 bases between. The CDR3 coding sequence is TGTGCTAGTGGCTTAAGTACAGATACGCAGTATTTG. Protein sequence: CASGLSTDTQYL.

This clonotype was observed a handful of times. The genes are TRBV7-9 and TRBJ2-7; 10 positions agree with TRBD1. V shed 3 bases, J shed 1 base, and the junction held 6 bases outside the gene matches. CDR1 is SEHNR and CDR2 is FQNEAQ in the germline V gene (reference sequence). The CDR3 runs to 16 residues. CDR3 amino acids: CASSFLPGQGSYEQYF. CDR3 nucleotide sequence: TGTGCCAGCAGCTTTTTACCGGGACAGGGGTCCTACGAGCAGTACTTC. The full variable domain, its missing parts supplied by reference TRBV7-9 and TRBJ2-7, is DTGVSQNPRHKITKRGQNVTFRCDPISEHNRLYWYRQTLGQGPEFLTYFQNEAQLEKSRLLSDRFSAERPKGSFSTLEIQRTEQGDSAMYLCASSFLPGQGSYEQYFGPGTRLTVT.

Ten or more counts support this clonotype. CDR3 nucleotides: TGTGCCAGCAGCTCCCGGACTAGCGAAGAGACCCAGTACTTC. Translated: CASSSRTSEETQYF. The chain joins TRBV7-9 to TRBJ2-5; 9 nucleotides align to TRBD2. This CDR3 comprises 14 residues. Germline V gives CDR1 SEHNR, CDR2 FQNEAQ (reference sequence). J lost 3 bases, V lost 4 bases, and 3 bases had no gene match.

This clonotype has at least ten counts. The chain combines TRBV29-1 with TRBJ1-3, with D maybe TRBD1 (5 bases). The V gene lost 4 bases and the J gene lost 2 bases, with 12 bases spanning the gap. Germline V CDR1 and CDR2: SQVTM, ANQGSEA. The CDR3 contains 14 residues. CDR3 nucleotide sequence: TGCAGCGTTGGGGCGGCGGGGCCTGGAAACACCATATATTTT. Its translation: CSVGAAGPGNTIYF.

This clonotype has a handful of counts. The chain carries TRBV20-1 and TRBJ2-7; D is unclear. V was shortened by 3 bases and J by 0 bases, with 9 bases between the two germline ends. This CDR3 region has 13 residues. CDR1 is DFQATT and CDR2 is SNEGSKA in the germline V gene (reference sequence). The CDR3 DNA sequence: TGCAGTGCTAGGAGCCAAAGCTCCTACGAGCAGTACTTC. It codes for CSARSQSSYEQYF.

The chain links TRBV6-1 to TRBJ1-4, with TRBD1 as a possible D gene (5 bases). The CDR3 length is 15 residues. V dropped 8 bases and J dropped 0 bases, with 13 bases sitting between them. Germline V lookup: CDR1 MNHNS, CDR2 SASEGT. CDR3 nucleotide sequence: TGTGCCAGCGTTGTAGCGGGACCAACTAATGAAAAACTGTTTTTT. Encoded protein: CASVVAGPTNEKLFF.

In its sample, this clonotype was seen a few times. This rearrangement joins TRBV20-1 to TRBJ2-7; 10 bases align to TRBD2. This CDR3 is built from 15 residues. V gave up 6 bases and J gave up 2 bases; unmatched junction bases: 10. Looked up from germline, CDR1 is DFQATT and CDR2 is SNEGSKA (reference sequence). Here the CDR3 DNA reads TGCAGTGCCCCAAGGGGTAGCGGGGGGCCCTACGAGCAGTACTTC. It encodes CSAPRGSGGPYEQYF.

This clonotype was recorded at least ten times. The J gene is TRBJ2-2, the V gene TRBV29-1; no clear D. The CDR3 totals 10 residues. V lost 3 bases to trimming and J lost 6 bases, with 2 bases between them. The germline CDR1 and CDR2 sequences are SQVTM and ANQGSEA. The CDR3 reads CSVDSGELFF. The CDR3 DNA reads TGCAGCGTTGATTCCGGGGAGCTGTTTTTT.

The table lists this clonotype with a count of one. The V and J genes are TRBV25-1 and TRBJ2-7; 9 bases align to TRBD1. J lost 5 bases, V lost 5 bases, and 16 bases had no gene match. The CDR3 sequence is 17 residues long. Germline V gene lookup returns CDR1 MGHDK and CDR2 SYGVNS. The CDR3 here is CASSSLEPGQGTHEQYF. The CDR3, as DNA: TGTGCCAGCAGTTCCCTCGAACCGGGACAGGGAACCCACGAGCAGTACTTC.

This clonotype occurred a few times. One junction end disagrees with the germline gene, perhaps due to a read error. The chain employs TRBV10-3 and TRBJ1-1; 9 nucleotides agree with TRBD1. CDR3 size: 13 residues. From germline, CDR1 is ENHRY and CDR2 SYGVKD. The CDR3 DNA is TGTGCCAGCAGTTTACAGGGGGCCTCCGAAGCTTTCTTT. Translating it yields CASSLQGASEAFF.

The CDR3 reads CASSMRNWGTDTQYF. CDR3 sequence (DNA): TGTGCCAGTAGTATGCGAAACTGGGGCACAGATACGCAGTATTTT. The rearrangement links TRBV19 to TRBJ2-3; no clear D. This CDR3 comprises 15 residues. Germline V gives CDR1 LNHDA, CDR2 SQIVND (reference sequence). Trimming took 3 bases from V and 1 from J, leaving 11 bases between them.